This is a list of T cell receptor beta chains from one sample in a study of cytotoxic CD8 clonotypes in ibrutinib-treated CLL. Sequenced by immunoSEQ multiplex PCR; TCRdb stores in-frame clones only, minus some. The data contain about 160,000 clones, over 65% of them singletons. Source: PBMCs, taken after 12 months of ibrutinib treatment. These receptors were taken from a human donor with chronic lymphocytic leukemia. Both conserved end residues are part of each CDR3. The order of the fields is V gene, clone size, J gene, D gene, CDR3 DNA, CDR3 protein. A D gene is named only where the DNA matches it firmly. Clone size is given for some rows only: seen once, a few or many times, or a class if the clone is expanded.

v_gene: TRBV23-1; abundance: -; j_gene: TRBJ2-7; d_gene: -; CDR3nt: TGCGCCAGCAAGACCAGGAAGGCTTGTGAGCAGTACTTC; CDR3aa: CASKTRKACEQYF
v_gene: TRBV4-1; abundance: -; j_gene: TRBJ2-2; d_gene: TRBD1; CDR3nt: TGCGCCAGCAGCCAGACAGGGCCCAACACCGGGGAGCTGTTTTTT; CDR3aa: CASSQTGPNTGELFF
v_gene: TRBV28; abundance: -; j_gene: TRBJ1-2; d_gene: TRBD1; CDR3nt: TGTGCCAGCAGCACCGGGACAGCTAACTATGGCTACACCTTC; CDR3aa: CASSTGTANYGYTF
v_gene: TRBV5-8; abundance: -; j_gene: TRBJ1-2; d_gene: -; CDR3nt: TGTGCCAGCAGCTTACAGAACTATGGCTACACCTTC; CDR3aa: CASSLQNYGYTF
v_gene: TRBV29-1; abundance: -; j_gene: TRBJ2-7; d_gene: TRBD2; CDR3nt: TGCAGCGTTGCTCCCCTAGCGGGGTTCAACGAGCAGTACTTC; CDR3aa: CSVAPLAGFNEQYF
v_gene: TRBV4-1; abundance: -; j_gene: TRBJ1-1; d_gene: -; CDR3nt: TGCGCCAGCAGCCAAACCCGCACTGAAGCTTTCTTT; CDR3aa: CASSQTRTEAFF
v_gene: TRBV29-1; abundance: -; j_gene: TRBJ2-7; d_gene: TRBD1; CDR3nt: TGCAGCGTTCGGACAGGGGGCCTCTACGAGCAGTACTTC; CDR3aa: CSVRTGGLYEQYF
v_gene: TRBV4-2; abundance: -; j_gene: TRBJ2-2; d_gene: TRBD2; CDR3nt: TGTGCCAGCAGCCGGGACTACAACACCGGGGAGCTGTTTTTT; CDR3aa: CASSRDYNTGELFF
v_gene: TRBV9; abundance: -; j_gene: TRBJ2-5; d_gene: TRBD1; CDR3nt: TGTGCCAGCAGCGTAGCCGGGACAGGGGGGAGTGAGACCCAGTACTTC; CDR3aa: CASSVAGTGGSETQYF
v_gene: TRBV9; abundance: -; j_gene: TRBJ2-1; d_gene: -; CDR3nt: TGTGCCAGCAGCCCTGAGGGGGGGAATGAGCAGTTCTTC; CDR3aa: CASSPEGGNEQFF
v_gene: TRBV28; abundance: -; j_gene: TRBJ1-5; d_gene: -; CDR3nt: TGTGCCAGCAACAACAATCAGCCCCAGCATTTT; CDR3aa: CASNNNQPQHF
v_gene: TRBV6-6; abundance: -; j_gene: TRBJ2-7; d_gene: TRBD2; CDR3nt: TGTGCCAGCAGGCGGGGGGTCGAGCAGTACTTC; CDR3aa: CASRRGVEQYF
v_gene: TRBV7-2; abundance: -; j_gene: TRBJ2-1; d_gene: TRBD1; CDR3nt: TGTGCCAGCAGCATGGACAGGGGTACTTACAATGAGCAGTTCTTC; CDR3aa: CASSMDRGTYNEQFF
v_gene: TRBV2; abundance: -; j_gene: TRBJ2-2; d_gene: -; CDR3nt: TGTGCCAGCAGTGCTAGCGAGAACACCGGGGAGCTGTTTTTT; CDR3aa: CASSASENTGELFF
v_gene: TRBV10-3; abundance: -; j_gene: TRBJ2-3; d_gene: -; CDR3nt: TGTGCCATCAGTGGTCTTCCAGATACGCAGTATTTT; CDR3aa: CAISGLPDTQYF
v_gene: TRBV28; abundance: once; j_gene: TRBJ2-7; d_gene: TRBD2; CDR3nt: TGTGCCACCAGCGGGAGGTTTTACGAGCAGTACTTC; CDR3aa: CATSGRFYEQYF
v_gene: TRBV9; abundance: -; j_gene: TRBJ2-6; d_gene: TRBD2; CDR3nt: TGTGCCAGCAGCGGACTGAGGAGGCGGGAGGTACCTGGGGCCAACGTCCTGACTTTC; CDR3aa: CASSGLRRREVPGANVLTF
v_gene: TRBV5-1; abundance: -; j_gene: TRBJ2-7; d_gene: -; CDR3nt: TGCGCCAGCAGCCTAGATTACTCCTACGAGCAGTACTTC; CDR3aa: CASSLDYSYEQYF
v_gene: TRBV6-5; abundance: -; j_gene: TRBJ1-2; d_gene: TRBD1; CDR3nt: TGTGCCAGCAAAACAGGGGTCTCCTATTGGGGCTACACCTTC; CDR3aa: CASKTGVSYWGYTF
v_gene: TRBV13; abundance: -; j_gene: TRBJ1-1; d_gene: -; CDR3nt: TGTGCCAGCAGCTTAGTTGGGACTGAAGCTTTCTTT; CDR3aa: CASSLVGTEAFF
v_gene: TRBV5-1; abundance: -; j_gene: TRBJ2-2; d_gene: -; CDR3nt: TGCGCCAGCAGCTTACAACAGGGTATCGGCGGGGAGCTGTTTTTT; CDR3aa: CASSLQQGIGGELFF
v_gene: TRBV4-2; abundance: -; j_gene: TRBJ2-5; d_gene: -; CDR3nt: TGTGCCAGCAGCCCCGCGGGTGGAGCGGAGACCCAGTACTTC; CDR3aa: CASSPAGGAETQYF
v_gene: TRBV28; abundance: once; j_gene: TRBJ1-1; d_gene: -; CDR3nt: TGTGCCAGCAACCTCCGTAGGGTGAACACTGAAGCTTTCTTT; CDR3aa: CASNLRRVNTEAFF
v_gene: TRBV9; abundance: -; j_gene: TRBJ1-4; d_gene: TRBD1; CDR3nt: TGTGCCAGCAGCGGGACAGGGGGCGATTATGAAAAACTGTTTTTT; CDR3aa: CASSGTGGDYEKLFF
v_gene: TRBV7-3; abundance: -; j_gene: TRBJ2-2; d_gene: TRBD2; CDR3nt: TGTGCCAGCAGATGGACTAGCGGGGGGGTCACCGGCACCGGGGAGCTGTTTTTT; CDR3aa: CASRWTSGGVTGTGELFF
v_gene: TRBV4-1; abundance: -; j_gene: TRBJ1-2; d_gene: TRBD1; CDR3nt: TGCGCCAGCACCACTAGACAGGGTGGTGACTATGGCTACACCTTC; CDR3aa: CASTTRQGGDYGYTF
v_gene: TRBV28; abundance: -; j_gene: TRBJ2-2; d_gene: -; CDR3nt: TGTGCCTCGGGGCCCCCAAACACCGGGGAGCTGTTTTTT; CDR3aa: CASGPPNTGELFF
v_gene: TRBV5-1; abundance: -; j_gene: TRBJ1-5; d_gene: -; CDR3nt: TGCGCCAGCAGCTTGGGGGACGGACCAAGCAATCAGCCCCAGCATTTT; CDR3aa: CASSLGDGPSNQPQHF
v_gene: TRBV6-5; abundance: -; j_gene: TRBJ2-3; d_gene: -; CDR3nt: TGTGCCAGCCCCTCGGGATACACAGATACGCAGTATTTT; CDR3aa: CASPSGYTDTQYF
v_gene: TRBV5-4; abundance: -; j_gene: TRBJ2-4; d_gene: TRBD2; CDR3nt: TGTGCCAGCACCCCGGGACTAGCGGGAGATCGGGCCAAAAACATTCAGTACTTC; CDR3aa: CASTPGLAGDRAKNIQYF
v_gene: TRBV7-6; abundance: -; j_gene: TRBJ2-1; d_gene: TRBD2; CDR3nt: TGTGCCAGCAGCTCTCCGACTAGCAACGGGAAGAATGAGCAGTTCTTC; CDR3aa: CASSSPTSNGKNEQFF
v_gene: TRBV5-4; abundance: -; j_gene: TRBJ1-1; d_gene: -; CDR3nt: TGTGCCAGCAGCTTGGCCTCCGTTAGCGCTGAAGCTTTCTTT; CDR3aa: CASSLASVSAEAFF
v_gene: TRBV29-1; abundance: -; j_gene: TRBJ2-5; d_gene: -; CDR3nt: TGCAGCGTGGTCCCCACGGGGCGGCAAGAGACCCAGTACTTC; CDR3aa: CSVVPTGRQETQYF
v_gene: TRBV7-6; abundance: -; j_gene: TRBJ2-7; d_gene: -; CDR3nt: TGTGCCAGCAGCGCTGCGGGGAGTGTGAACGAGCAGTACTTC; CDR3aa: CASSAAGSVNEQYF
v_gene: TRBV6-5; abundance: -; j_gene: TRBJ1-1; d_gene: -; CDR3nt: TGTGCCAGCAGGAACTTAGGGGGAAGCGGCACTGAAGCTTTCTTT; CDR3aa: CASRNLGGSGTEAFF
v_gene: TRBV14; abundance: -; j_gene: TRBJ2-1; d_gene: -; CDR3nt: TGTGCCAGCAGCTCCCGACTAATTAGCAATGAGCAGTTCTTC; CDR3aa: CASSSRLISNEQFF
v_gene: TRBV10-3; abundance: -; j_gene: TRBJ1-6; d_gene: TRBD1; CDR3nt: TGTGCCATCAGTGTGACGACAGGGGAGAATTCACCCCTCCACTTT; CDR3aa: CAISVTTGENSPLHF
v_gene: TRBV11-1; abundance: -; j_gene: TRBJ2-7; d_gene: -; CDR3nt: TGTGCCAGCAGCTTAGAAGGCGACGAGCAGTACTTC; CDR3aa: CASSLEGDEQYF
v_gene: TRBV5-5; abundance: -; j_gene: TRBJ2-1; d_gene: -; CDR3nt: TGTGCCAGCAGCTTGGAAGGAACTTTATCCTACAATGAGCAGTTCTTC; CDR3aa: CASSLEGTLSYNEQFF
v_gene: TRBV6-1; abundance: -; j_gene: TRBJ1-5; d_gene: -; CDR3nt: TGTGCCAGCAGTGTCGGGAGACATAGCAATCAGCCCCAGCATTTT; CDR3aa: CASSVGRHSNQPQHF
v_gene: TRBV4-1; abundance: -; j_gene: TRBJ1-1; d_gene: -; CDR3nt: TGCGCCAGCAGCCAAGTCGGGGGACGGAACACTGAAGCTTTCTTT; CDR3aa: CASSQVGGRNTEAFF
v_gene: TRBV4-1; abundance: -; j_gene: TRBJ1-5; d_gene: TRBD1; CDR3nt: TGCGCCAGCAGCCAATCTACAGGGGCGGGTCAGCCCCAGCATTTT; CDR3aa: CASSQSTGAGQPQHF
v_gene: TRBV7-9; abundance: many; j_gene: TRBJ2-1; d_gene: -; CDR3nt: TGTGCCAGCAGCTCCCACTCAAGCCTAAATGAGCAGTTCTTC; CDR3aa: CASSSHSSLNEQFF
v_gene: TRBV7-3; abundance: -; j_gene: TRBJ1-2; d_gene: -; CDR3nt: TGTGCCAGCAGCTCACCGAACCAGGGCAACAACTATGGCTACACCTTC; CDR3aa: CASSSPNQGNNYGYTF
v_gene: TRBV7-6; abundance: few; j_gene: TRBJ1-2; d_gene: -; CDR3nt: TGTGCCAGCAGCTTAACGGTTCACGCTGATGGCTACACCTTC; CDR3aa: CASSLTVHADGYTF
v_gene: TRBV5-1; abundance: -; j_gene: TRBJ2-5; d_gene: -; CDR3nt: TGCGCCAGCAGCCAGGACGGACGAGAGACCCAGTACTTC; CDR3aa: CASSQDGRETQYF
v_gene: TRBV27; abundance: -; j_gene: TRBJ2-7; d_gene: -; CDR3nt: TGTGCCAGCAGTCGTAGGGGGGGGCTTGGCTACGAGCAGTACTTC; CDR3aa: CASSRRGGLGYEQYF
v_gene: TRBV27; abundance: -; j_gene: TRBJ2-3; d_gene: -; CDR3nt: TGTGCCAGCAGTCCACGTCCTAGCACAGATACGCAGTATTTT; CDR3aa: CASSPRPSTDTQYF
v_gene: TRBV2; abundance: -; j_gene: TRBJ2-7; d_gene: -; CDR3nt: TGTGCCAGCAAAGTTGCCAGCGTAGGGGAGCAGTACTTC; CDR3aa: CASKVASVGEQYF
v_gene: TRBV5-8; abundance: -; j_gene: TRBJ1-2; d_gene: -; CDR3nt: TGTGCCAGCAGCTTGGAGGCAGGGAACTATGGCTACACCTTC; CDR3aa: CASSLEAGNYGYTF
v_gene: TRBV9; abundance: -; j_gene: TRBJ2-1; d_gene: -; CDR3nt: TGTGCCAGCAGCCCCCGGGTCCCCCACTATGAGCAGTTCTTC; CDR3aa: CASSPRVPHYEQFF
v_gene: TRBV10-3; abundance: -; j_gene: TRBJ1-5; d_gene: -; CDR3nt: TGTGCCATCAGTGACCATTTAGTAGGAGTTGATCAGCCCCAGCATTTT; CDR3aa: CAISDHLVGVDQPQHF
v_gene: TRBV7-9; abundance: -; j_gene: TRBJ2-7; d_gene: -; CDR3nt: TGTGCCAGCAGTCCAAAAGGGGGGACGGGGACCTACGAGCAGTACTTC; CDR3aa: CASSPKGGTGTYEQYF
v_gene: TRBV11-1; abundance: -; j_gene: TRBJ2-3; d_gene: TRBD2; CDR3nt: TGTGCCAGCAGCTTAAACAGGTGGCTAGCGGGGGGCGGCACAGATACGCAGTATTTT; CDR3aa: CASSLNRWLAGGGTDTQYF
v_gene: TRBV30; abundance: -; j_gene: TRBJ2-7; d_gene: TRBD2; CDR3nt: TGTGCCTGGAGTGTAGTGGCACTAGCGGGAAATCGGTCCTACGAGCAGTACTTC; CDR3aa: CAWSVVALAGNRSYEQYF
v_gene: TRBV10-3; abundance: few; j_gene: TRBJ1-5; d_gene: TRBD1; CDR3nt: TGTGCCATCAGTGGAGACAGGGACGGTCAGCCCCAGCATTTT; CDR3aa: CAISGDRDGQPQHF
v_gene: TRBV7-8; abundance: once; j_gene: TRBJ1-2; d_gene: TRBD1; CDR3nt: TGTGCCAGCAGCTCCTATACGACAGGGAACTATGGCTACACCTTC; CDR3aa: CASSSYTTGNYGYTF
v_gene: TRBV5-1; abundance: -; j_gene: TRBJ1-6; d_gene: -; CDR3nt: TGCGCCAGCAGCTTGGGGAGTGGGATTCTTCAGCCCCTCCACTTT; CDR3aa: CASSLGSGILQPLHF